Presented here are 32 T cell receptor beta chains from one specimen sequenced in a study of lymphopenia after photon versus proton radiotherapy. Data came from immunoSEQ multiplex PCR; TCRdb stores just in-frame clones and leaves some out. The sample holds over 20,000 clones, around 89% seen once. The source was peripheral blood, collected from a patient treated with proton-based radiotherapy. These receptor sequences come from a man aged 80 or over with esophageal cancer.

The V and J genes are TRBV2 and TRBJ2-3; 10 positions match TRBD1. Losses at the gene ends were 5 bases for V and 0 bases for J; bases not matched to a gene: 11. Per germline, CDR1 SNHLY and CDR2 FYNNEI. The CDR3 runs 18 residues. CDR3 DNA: TGTGCCAGCAGTACCCGGGACAGGGGTAGATGGAGCACAGATACGCAGTATTTT. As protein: CASSTRDRGRWSTDTQYF. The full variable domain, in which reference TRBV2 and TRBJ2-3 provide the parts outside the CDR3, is EPEVTQTPSHQVTQMGQEVILRCVPISNHLYFYWYRQILGQKVEFLVSFYNNEISEKSEIFDDQFSVERPDGSNFTLKIRSTKLEDSAMYFCASSTRDRGRWSTDTQYFGPGTRLTVL.

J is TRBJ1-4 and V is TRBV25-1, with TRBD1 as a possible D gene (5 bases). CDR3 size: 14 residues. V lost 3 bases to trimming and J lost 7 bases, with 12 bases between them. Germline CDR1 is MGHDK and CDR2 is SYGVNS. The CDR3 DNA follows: TGTGCCAGCAGTGAGTGGCAGGGAGGTGAAAAACTGTTTTTT. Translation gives CASSEWQGGEKLFF.

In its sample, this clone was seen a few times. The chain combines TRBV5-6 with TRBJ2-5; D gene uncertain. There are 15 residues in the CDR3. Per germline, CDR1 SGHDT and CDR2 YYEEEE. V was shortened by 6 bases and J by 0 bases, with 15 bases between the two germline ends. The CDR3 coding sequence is TGTGCCAGCAACCCTATTGGAGAGTACCAAGAGACCCAGTACTTC. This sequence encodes CASNPIGEYQETQYF.

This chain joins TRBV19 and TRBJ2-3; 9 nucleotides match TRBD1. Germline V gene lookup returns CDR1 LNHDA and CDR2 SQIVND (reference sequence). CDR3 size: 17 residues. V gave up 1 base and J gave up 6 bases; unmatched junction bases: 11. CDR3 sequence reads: CASSIARVQGASDTQYF. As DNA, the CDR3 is TGTGCCAGTAGTATAGCGCGGGTACAGGGGGCGTCGGATACGCAGTATTTT.

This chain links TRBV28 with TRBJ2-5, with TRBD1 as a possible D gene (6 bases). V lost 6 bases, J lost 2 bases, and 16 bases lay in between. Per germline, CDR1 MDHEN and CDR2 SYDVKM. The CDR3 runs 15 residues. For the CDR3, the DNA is TGTGCCAGCAGGGAAGGGACAAGTTTTCAAGAGACCCAGTACTTC. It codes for CASREGTSFQETQYF.

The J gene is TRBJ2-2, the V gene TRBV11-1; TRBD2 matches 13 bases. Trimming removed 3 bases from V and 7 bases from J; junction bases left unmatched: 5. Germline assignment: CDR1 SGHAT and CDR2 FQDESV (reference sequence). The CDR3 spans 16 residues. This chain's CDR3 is CASSFQTSGGHGELFF. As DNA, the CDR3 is TGTGCCAGCAGCTTCCAGACTAGCGGGGGGCACGGGGAGCTGTTTTTT.

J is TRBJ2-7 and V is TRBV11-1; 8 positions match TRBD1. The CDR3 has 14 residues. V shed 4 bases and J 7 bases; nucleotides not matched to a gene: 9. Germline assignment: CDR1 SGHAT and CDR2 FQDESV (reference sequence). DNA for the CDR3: TGTGCCAGCAGCTCCTGGCAGGGGGCCGGGGAGCAGTACTTC. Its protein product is CASSSWQGAGEQYF.

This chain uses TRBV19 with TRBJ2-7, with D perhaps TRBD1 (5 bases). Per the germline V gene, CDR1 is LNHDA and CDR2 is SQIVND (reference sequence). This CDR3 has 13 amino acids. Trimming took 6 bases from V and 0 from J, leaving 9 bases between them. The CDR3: CASSPTASYEQYF. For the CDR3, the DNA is TGTGCCAGTAGCCCGACAGCCTCCTACGAGCAGTACTTC.

CDR3 loop: CAWKGGPTSYNEQFF. The CDR3 bases are TGTGCCTGGAAGGGGGGGCCCACCTCCTACAATGAGCAGTTCTTC. This chain joins TRBV30 and TRBJ2-1; maybe TRBD2 (7 bases). This CDR3 region has 15 residues. Trimming cost V 4 bases and J 0 bases, with 13 bases left between them. CDR1 is GTSNPN, CDR2 SVGIG, per germline (reference sequence).

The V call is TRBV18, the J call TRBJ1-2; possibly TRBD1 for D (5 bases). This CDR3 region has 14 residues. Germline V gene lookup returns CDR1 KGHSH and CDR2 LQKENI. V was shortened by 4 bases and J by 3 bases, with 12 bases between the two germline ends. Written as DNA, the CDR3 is TGTGCCAGCTCACTAAGCGGGGGTGACTATGGCTACACCTTC. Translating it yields CASSLSGGDYGYTF.

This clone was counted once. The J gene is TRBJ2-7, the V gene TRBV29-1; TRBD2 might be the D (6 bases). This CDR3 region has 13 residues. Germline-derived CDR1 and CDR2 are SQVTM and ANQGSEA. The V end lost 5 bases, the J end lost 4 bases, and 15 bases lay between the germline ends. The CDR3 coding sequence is TGCAGCGTTACGACGGGCGGGGTTTACGAGCAGTACTTC. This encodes CSVTTGGVYEQYF.

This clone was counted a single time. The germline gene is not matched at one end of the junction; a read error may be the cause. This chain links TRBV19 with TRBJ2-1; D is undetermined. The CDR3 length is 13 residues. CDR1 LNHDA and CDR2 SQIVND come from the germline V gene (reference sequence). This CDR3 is CASSIGSQNELFF. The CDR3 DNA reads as TGTGCCAGTAGTATTGGCAGCCAAAACGAGCTGTTCTTC. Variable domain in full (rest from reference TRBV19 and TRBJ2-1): DGGITQSPKYLFRKEGQNVTLSCEQNLNHDAMYWYRQDPGQGLRLIYYSQIVNDFQKGDIAEGYSVSREKKESFPLTVTSAQKNPTAFYLCASSIGSQNELFFGPGTRLTVL.

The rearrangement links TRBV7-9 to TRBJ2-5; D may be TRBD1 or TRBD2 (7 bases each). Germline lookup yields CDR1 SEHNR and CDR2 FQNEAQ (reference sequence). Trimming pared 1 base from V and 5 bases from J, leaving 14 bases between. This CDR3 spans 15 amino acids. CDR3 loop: CASSLGTGEGETQYF. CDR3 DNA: TGTGCCAGCAGCTTAGGCACAGGGGAGGGGGAGACCCAGTACTTC.

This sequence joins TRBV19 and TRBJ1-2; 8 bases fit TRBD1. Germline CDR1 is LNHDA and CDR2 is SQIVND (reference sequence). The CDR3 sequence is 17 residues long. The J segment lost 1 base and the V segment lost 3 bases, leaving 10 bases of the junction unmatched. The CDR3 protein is CASSIWQGARGNYGYTF. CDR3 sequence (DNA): TGTGCCAGTAGTATTTGGCAGGGGGCGAGGGGTAACTATGGCTACACCTTC.

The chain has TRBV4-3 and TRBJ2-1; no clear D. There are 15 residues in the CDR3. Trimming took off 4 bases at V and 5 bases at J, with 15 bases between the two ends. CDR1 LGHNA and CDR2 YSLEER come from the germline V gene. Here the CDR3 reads CASSLTDLRNNEQFF. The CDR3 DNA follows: TGCGCCAGCAGCCTAACAGATTTGAGAAACAATGAGCAGTTCTTC.

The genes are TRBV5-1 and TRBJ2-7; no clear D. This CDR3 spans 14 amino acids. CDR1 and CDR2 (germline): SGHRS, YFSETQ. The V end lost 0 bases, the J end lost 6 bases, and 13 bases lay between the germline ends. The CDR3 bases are TGCGCCAGCAGCTTGGTGCTTCGGTCAGGCGAGCAGTACTTC. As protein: CASSLVLRSGEQYF.

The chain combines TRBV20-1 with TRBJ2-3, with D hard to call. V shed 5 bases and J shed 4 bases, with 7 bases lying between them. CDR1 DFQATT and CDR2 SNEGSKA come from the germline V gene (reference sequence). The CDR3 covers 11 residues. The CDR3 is CSARWSDTQYF. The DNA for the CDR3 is TGCAGTGCTCGATGGTCAGATACGCAGTATTTT.

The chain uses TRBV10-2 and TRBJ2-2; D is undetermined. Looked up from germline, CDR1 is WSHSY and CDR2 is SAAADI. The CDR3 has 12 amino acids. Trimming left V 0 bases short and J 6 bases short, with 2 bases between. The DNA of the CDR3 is TGCGCCAGCAGTGAGTCAGCCGGGGAGCTGTTTTTT. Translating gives CASSESAGELFF.

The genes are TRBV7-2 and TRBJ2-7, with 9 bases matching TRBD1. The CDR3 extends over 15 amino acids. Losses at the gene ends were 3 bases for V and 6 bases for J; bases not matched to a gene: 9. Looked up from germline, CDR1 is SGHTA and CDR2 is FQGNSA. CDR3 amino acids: CASSFLTGGRGEQYF. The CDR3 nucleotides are TGTGCCAGCAGCTTCCTAACAGGGGGCCGGGGCGAGCAGTACTTC.

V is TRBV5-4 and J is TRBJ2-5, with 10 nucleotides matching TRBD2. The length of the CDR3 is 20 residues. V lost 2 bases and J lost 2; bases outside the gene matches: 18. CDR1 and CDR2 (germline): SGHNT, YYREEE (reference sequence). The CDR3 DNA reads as TGTGCCAGCAGCTTACGATTTTATACTAGCGGGACTACTAAGCAAGAGACCCAGTACTTC. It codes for CASSLRFYTSGTTKQETQYF. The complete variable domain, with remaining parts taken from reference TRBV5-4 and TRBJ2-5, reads ETGVTQSPTHLIKTRGQQVTLRCSSQSGHNTVSWYQQALGQGPQFIFQYYREEENGRGNFPPRFSGLQFPNYSSELNVNALELDDSALYLCASSLRFYTSGTTKQETQYFGPGTRLLVL.

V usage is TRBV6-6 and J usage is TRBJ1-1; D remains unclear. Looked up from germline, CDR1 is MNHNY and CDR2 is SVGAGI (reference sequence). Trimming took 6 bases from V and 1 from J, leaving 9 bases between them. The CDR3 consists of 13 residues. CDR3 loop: CASRITPNTEAFF. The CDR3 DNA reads TGTGCCAGCAGAATTACACCGAACACTGAAGCTTTCTTT.

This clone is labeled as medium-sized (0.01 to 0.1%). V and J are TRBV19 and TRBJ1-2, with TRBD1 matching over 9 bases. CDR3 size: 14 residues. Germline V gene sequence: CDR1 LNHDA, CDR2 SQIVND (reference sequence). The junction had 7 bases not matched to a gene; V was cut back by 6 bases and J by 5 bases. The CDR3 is CASRDRGDIYGYTF. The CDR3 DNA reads TGTGCCAGTAGGGACAGGGGCGATATTTATGGCTACACCTTC.

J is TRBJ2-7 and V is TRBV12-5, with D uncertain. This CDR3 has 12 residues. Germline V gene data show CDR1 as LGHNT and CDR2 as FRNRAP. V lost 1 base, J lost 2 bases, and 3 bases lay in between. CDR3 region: CASGLETYEQYF. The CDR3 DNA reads TGTGCTAGTGGTTTGGAAACCTACGAGCAGTACTTC.

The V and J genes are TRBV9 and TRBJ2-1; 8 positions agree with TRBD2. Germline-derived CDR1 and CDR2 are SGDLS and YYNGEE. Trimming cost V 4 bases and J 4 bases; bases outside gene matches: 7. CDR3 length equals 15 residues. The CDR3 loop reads CASSPYGGGYNEQFF. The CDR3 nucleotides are TGTGCCAGCAGCCCCTACGGGGGGGGTTACAATGAGCAGTTCTTC.

CDR3 residues: CASSNLWRAAYGYTF. CDR3 nucleotide sequence: TGTGCCAGCAGCAACCTGTGGAGAGCTGCCTATGGCTACACCTTC. The chain links TRBV5-8 to TRBJ1-2, with unresolved D. Trimming pared 4 bases from V and 4 bases from J, leaving 17 bases between. The CDR3 is made up of 15 amino acids. Germline V gene data show CDR1 as SGHTS and CDR2 as YDEGEE.

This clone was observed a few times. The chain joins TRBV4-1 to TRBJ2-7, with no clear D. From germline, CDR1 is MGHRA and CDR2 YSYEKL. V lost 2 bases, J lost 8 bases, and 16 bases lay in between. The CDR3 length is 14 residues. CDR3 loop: CASSQIPPTPKQYF. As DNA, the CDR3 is TGCGCCAGCAGCCAAATCCCTCCTACCCCCAAGCAGTACTTC.

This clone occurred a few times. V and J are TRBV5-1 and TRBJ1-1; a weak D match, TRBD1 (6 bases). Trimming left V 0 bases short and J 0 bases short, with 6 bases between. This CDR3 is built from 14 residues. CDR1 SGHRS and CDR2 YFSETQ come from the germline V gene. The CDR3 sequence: CASSLGQVNTEAFF. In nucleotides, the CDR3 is TGCGCCAGCAGCTTGGGACAGGTGAACACTGAAGCTTTCTTT.

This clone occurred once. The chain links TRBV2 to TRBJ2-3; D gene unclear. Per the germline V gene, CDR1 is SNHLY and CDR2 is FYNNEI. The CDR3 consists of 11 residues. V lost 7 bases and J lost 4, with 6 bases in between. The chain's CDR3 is CASMLADTQYF. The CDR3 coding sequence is TGTGCCAGCATGCTGGCAGATACGCAGTATTTT.

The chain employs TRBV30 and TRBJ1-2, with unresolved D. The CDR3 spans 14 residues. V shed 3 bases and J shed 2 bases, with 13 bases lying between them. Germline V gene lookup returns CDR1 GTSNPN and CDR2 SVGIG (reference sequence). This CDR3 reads CAWSDRPQNYGYTF. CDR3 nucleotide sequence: TGTGCCTGGAGCGATAGACCACAGAACTATGGCTACACCTTC. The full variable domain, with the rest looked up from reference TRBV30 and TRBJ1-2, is SQTIHQWPATLVQPVGSPLSLECTVEGTSNPNLYWYRQAAGRGLQLLFYSVGIGQISSEVPQNLSASRPQDRQFILSSKKLLLSDSGFYLCAWSDRPQNYGYTFGSGTRLTVV.

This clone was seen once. In DNA, the CDR3 is TGTGCCAGCAGTGCTTTAGCGGGGGGGACAGATACGCAGTATTTT. Protein sequence: CASSALAGGTDTQYF. V usage is TRBV2 and J usage is TRBJ2-3, with 11 bases lining up with TRBD2. The V gene's germline CDR1 is SNHLY and CDR2 FYNNEI. The CDR3 is 15 residues long. V shed 4 bases, J shed 3 bases, and the junction held 3 bases outside the gene matches.

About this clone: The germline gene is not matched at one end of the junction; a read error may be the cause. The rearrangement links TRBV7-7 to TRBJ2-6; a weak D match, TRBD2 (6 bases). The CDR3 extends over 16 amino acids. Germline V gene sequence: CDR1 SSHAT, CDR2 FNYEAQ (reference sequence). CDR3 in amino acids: CASSPGLSSGANVLTF. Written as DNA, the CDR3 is TGTGCTAGCAGCCCGGGACTGTCCTCTGGGGCCAACGTCCTGACTTTC. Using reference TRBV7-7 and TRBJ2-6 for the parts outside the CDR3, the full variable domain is GAGVSQSPRYKVTKRGQDVTLRCDPISSHATLYWYQQALGQGPEFLTYFNYEAQPDKSGLPSDRFSAERPEGSISTLTIQRTEQRDSAMYRCASSPGLSSGANVLTFGAGSRLTVL.

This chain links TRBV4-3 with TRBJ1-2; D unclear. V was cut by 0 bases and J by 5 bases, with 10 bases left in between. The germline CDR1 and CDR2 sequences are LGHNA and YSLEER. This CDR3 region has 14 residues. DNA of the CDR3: TGCGCCAGCAGCCAAGAAGCAGATGAATATGGCTACACCTTC. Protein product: CASSQEADEYGYTF.